This paragraph covers one TCR beta chain sequence. The data originate from a study of neoadjuvant anti-PD-1 for oral cavity cancer. Turning to the study itself: Non-progressing patients received a fourth nivolumab dose near day 43, then surgery on days 50-56.

The time point here: after neoadjuvant nivolumab, at surgical resection. These newly diagnosed stage II-IVA oral cavity squamous cell carcinoma patients had no prior systemic or radiation treatment. CDR1 and CDR2 (germline): SGDLS, YYNGEE. The CDR3 is made up of 13 amino acids. With 3 bases removed from V and 2 bases from J, the gap between germline ends came to 9 bases. This table comes from immunoSEQ multiplex PCR, and its TCRdb copy is limited to in-frame clones, with some not included. The data show around 68,000 clones, less than 90% seen once. Sequencing was performed on PBMCs, taken after nivolumab (anti-PD-1) treatment. This TCR derives from a person aged 35-79 years with oral cavity squamous cell carcinoma. J is TRBJ2-7 and V is TRBV9; D may be TRBD2 (6 bases). The CDR3 reads CASSGSGTYEQYF. The CDR3 DNA sequence: TGTGCCAGCAGCGGTAGCGGAACCTACGAGCAGTACTTC.